This T cell receptor beta chain was captured in a study of T cells in narcolepsy. Germline-derived CDR1 and CDR2 are LNHDA and SQIVND (reference sequence). Trimming stripped 5 bases from V and 4 bases from J, with 17 bases between. The CDR3 sequence is 15 residues long. Generated by immunoSEQ multiplex PCR, the TCRdb table keeps only in-frame clones and is missing some. The repertoire includes fewer than 35,000 clones, over 80% of them detected once, and about 3% sits in the top ten. This chain links TRBV19 with TRBJ1-1; TRBD1 might be the D (5 bases). The sample consisted of CD45RA- memory CD4+ T cells from PBMCs. The TCR originated in a human donor with narcolepsy. CDR3 amino acids: CASSAQGTGSTEAFF. In DNA form, the CDR3 reads TGTGCCAGTAGTGCTCAGGGTACCGGGAGCACTGAAGCTTTCTTT.